These T cell receptor beta chains were read from a single sample in a study of cytomegalovirus exposure and HLA in healthy donors. Measured with immunoSEQ multiplex PCR; TCRdb has only the in-frame clones, and not every one. The repertoire consists of fewer than 200,000 clones, with 60% to 80% occurring once and the leading ten covering under 8%. Material: PBMCs. The source is a man aged 35 to 55 in good health and CMV-seropositive. Each CDR3 is given with its conserved first and last residue. The D gene is left open where the match is weak. Size tells how often a clone was seen (once, few, many) or the class of an expanded clone, and some rows leave it out.

d_call	j_call	clone_size	cdr3_length	v_call	cdr3_aa	cdr3_nt
TRBD1	TRBJ1-2	.	14	TRBV5-1	CASSLGTGAYGYTF	TGCGCCAGCAGCTTGGGGACAGGGGCGTATGGCTACACCTTC
.	TRBJ2-3	.	12	TRBV7-9	CASSFSGGRQYF	TGTGCCAGCAGCTTTAGCGGAGGGCGGCAGTATTTT
.	TRBJ1-2	.	16	TRBV7-9	CASSLDPAADLSGYTF	TGTGCCAGCAGCTTAGACCCGGCGGCTGACTTAAGTGGCTACACCTTC
.	TRBJ2-1	.	13	TRBV11-3	CASSHSRINEQFF	TGTGCCAGCAGCCACTCTAGGATCAATGAGCAGTTCTTC
.	TRBJ2-7	few	17	TRBV27	CASSFLGYDSKAYEQYF	TGTGCCAGCAGTTTCCTCGGGTACGACAGCAAGGCCTACGAGCAGTACTTC
TRBD1	TRBJ1-6	.	15	TRBV5-1	CASSLETGVGSPLHF	TGCGCCAGCAGCTTGGAGACAGGGGTCGGGTCACCCCTCCACTTT
.	TRBJ1-3	once	14	TRBV9	CASSPVHSGNTIYF	TGTGCCAGCAGCCCAGTCCACTCTGGAAACACCATATATTTT
.	TRBJ2-2	once	17	TRBV5-4	CASSPAARGTNTGELFF	TGTGCCAGCAGCCCAGCAGCCAGGGGGACTAACACCGGGGAGCTGTTTTTT
TRBD1	TRBJ2-7	.	12	TRBV2	CASRDRGYEQYF	TGTGCCAGCCGGGACAGGGGCTACGAGCAGTACTTC
TRBD1	TRBJ1-1	.	15	TRBV9	CASSVRDRENTEAFF	TGTGCCAGCAGCGTCCGTGACAGGGAAAACACTGAAGCTTTCTTT
.	TRBJ2-7	.	19	TRBV28	CASSLSPRTQGGGLYEQYF	TGTGCCAGCAGTTTATCTCCCCGGACGCAGGGAGGAGGGTTGTACGAGCAGTACTTC
TRBD2	TRBJ2-2	.	17	TRBV5-1	CASTGLAGVANTGELFF	TGCGCCAGCACGGGACTAGCGGGAGTCGCGAACACCGGGGAGCTGTTTTTT
.	TRBJ2-7	.	11	TRBV9	CASSASYEQYF	TGTGCCAGCAGCGCCTCCTACGAGCAGTACTTC
TRBD1	TRBJ1-2	.	14	TRBV27	CASSLAGGLGGYTF	TGTGCCAGCAGTTTAGCAGGGGGTTTAGGGGGCTACACCTTC
TRBD2	TRBJ2-5	.	14	TRBV5-1	CASSLSGRLETQYF	TGCGCCAGCAGCCTTAGCGGGAGGTTAGAGACCCAGTACTTC
TRBD1	TRBJ2-5	.	15	TRBV11-1	CASSLGQGAGETQYF	TGTGCCAGCAGCTTGGGTCAGGGGGCAGGAGAGACCCAGTACTTC